These 2 T cell receptor beta chains were sequenced from one sample in a study of shared clonotypes between healthy human individuals. Sequencing used immunoSEQ multiplex PCR; TCRdb keeps in-frame clones, though not all of them. This table holds around 600,000 clones, nearly 98% found once. Terminally differentiated effector memory CD45RA+ cells were excluded by CCR7 positive selection of CD45RO-negative cells. The sequencing input was naive CD8+ T cells sorted from blood. The source of these receptors is a man between 25 and 39 years old in good health.

The V and J genes are TRBV7-9 and TRBJ2-1; a weak D match, TRBD2 (6 bases). Trimming removed 7 bases from V and 4 bases from J, with 14 bases in between. The CDR3 runs to 14 residues. Germline CDR1 SEHNR, CDR2 FQNEAQ (reference sequence). Here the CDR3 reads CASNLPGLYNEQFF. CDR3 DNA: TGTGCCAGCAACCTTCCGGGACTTTACAATGAGCAGTTCTTC.

The chain joins TRBV5-6 to TRBJ1-4; D might be TRBD1 (5 bases). Trimming stripped 3 bases from V and 8 bases from J, with 17 bases between. This CDR3 region has 15 residues. Germline loops: CDR1 SGHDT, CDR2 YYEEEE. CDR3 in amino acids: CASSSDPQDAEKLFF. The CDR3 nucleotides read TGTGCCAGCAGCTCTGACCCACAGGATGCGGAAAAACTGTTTTTT. Full variable domain (missing parts from reference TRBV5-6 and TRBJ1-4): DAGVTQSPTHLIKTRGQQVTLRCSPKSGHDTVSWYQQALGQGPQFIFQYYEEEERQRGNFPDRFSGHQFPNYSSELNVNALLLGDSALYLCASSSDPQDAEKLFFGSGTQLSVL.